This T cell receptor (beta chain) was sequenced for a study of CD8 T cells in ankylosing spondylitis. Whole-study findings and limits: From matched ankylosing spondylitis synovial fluid, disease-linked clones were reportedly recovered at significantly enriched levels. Several highly homologous variants made up a TCR beta motif, and this motif appeared characteristic of ankylosing spondylitis blood. CD8+ cells made up the disease-linked clones, which were relatively rare in peripheral blood.

The CDR3 length is 16 residues. Trimming removed 2 bases from V and 1 base from J; junction bases left unmatched: 5. In germline, CDR1 is MNHEY, CDR2 SVGEGT. As to this clonotype: The antigen remains unidentified.

Making use of molecular barcodes, quantitative 5'-RACE generated TCR beta libraries. TCRdb called the 5' RACE reads again in MiXCR, with one record for every CDR3 protein. The sample has 310,000 or so distinct CDR3 sequences; around 19% are singletons. V gene TRBV6-2 or TRBV6-3 combines with J gene TRBJ1-5, with TRBD1 matching 7 bases. Source material: blood, either unsorted or a sorted T cell fraction (not recorded which). The receptor's source is a male donor with ankylosing spondylitis or in good health (not recorded which). The CDR3 is CASSYRGLGSNQPQHF. CDR3 coding DNA: TGTGCCAGCAGTTACAGGGGGCTCGGGAGCAATCAGCCCCAGCATTTT.